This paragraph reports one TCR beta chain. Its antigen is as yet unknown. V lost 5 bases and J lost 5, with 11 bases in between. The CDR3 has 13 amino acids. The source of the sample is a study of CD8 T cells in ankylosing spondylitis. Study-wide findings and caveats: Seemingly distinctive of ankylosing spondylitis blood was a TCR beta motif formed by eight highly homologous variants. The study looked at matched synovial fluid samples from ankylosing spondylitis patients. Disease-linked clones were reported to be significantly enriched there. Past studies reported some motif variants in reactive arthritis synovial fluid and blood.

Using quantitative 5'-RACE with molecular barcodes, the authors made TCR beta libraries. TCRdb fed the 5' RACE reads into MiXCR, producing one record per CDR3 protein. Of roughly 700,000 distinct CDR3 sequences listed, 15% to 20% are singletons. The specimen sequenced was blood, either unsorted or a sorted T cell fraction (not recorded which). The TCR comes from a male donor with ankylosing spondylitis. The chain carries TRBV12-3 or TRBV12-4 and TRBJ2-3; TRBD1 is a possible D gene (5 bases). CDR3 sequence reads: CASSQSGIDTQYF. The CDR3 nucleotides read TGTGCCAGCAGTCAGTCAGGGATAGATACGCAGTATTTT.